One sample yielded the 25 T cell receptor beta chains listed below, sequenced in a study of T-cell reconstitution after alpha-beta-depleted transplantation in children. This sample's TCRbeta library carried unique molecular identifier barcodes. TCRdb processed the PCR reads anew with MiXCR; each CDR3 protein has one entry. The sample records about 210,000 distinct CDR3 sequences, approximately 17% being singletons. The material was PBMCs, mostly from graft donor cells, obtained 360 days after TCRalphabeta/CD19-depleted stem cell transplant. These receptors were taken from a male patient between 2 and 10 years old who had a stem cell transplant for acute lymphoblastic leukemia, so the T cells may come from the graft donor.

This clonotype appeared a few times. V and J are TRBV19 and TRBJ2-7; D is perhaps TRBD1 (5 bases). The CDR3 covers 16 residues. The V gene lost 1 base and the J gene lost 5 bases, with 18 bases spanning the gap. Germline values: CDR1 LNHDA, CDR2 SQIVND (reference sequence). DNA for the CDR3: TGTGCCAGTAGTATAGGTACAGGACAATTCCCCCACGAGCAGTACTTC. It is translated as CASSIGTGQFPHEQYF.

This clonotype was observed a few times. The rearrangement links TRBV28 to TRBJ1-2; D unresolved. Trimming shortened V by 3 bases and J by 2 bases, and 28 bases separated the two germline ends. Germline V gives CDR1 MDHEN, CDR2 SYDVKM. The CDR3 runs to 20 residues. The CDR3 reads CASSLSLWGYAYKPNYGYTF. CDR3 DNA sequence: TGTGCCAGCAGTTTGTCTTTGTGGGGTTATGCATACAAACCGAACTATGGCTACACCTTC.

This clonotype was found a few times. The gene calls are TRBV7-2 and TRBJ2-7; 15 bases line up with TRBD2. The CDR3 runs 17 residues. The V gene's germline CDR1 is SGHTA and CDR2 FQGNSA. With V trimmed by 5 bases and J by 5 bases, 10 bases remained unmatched. The CDR3 bases are TGTGCCAGCAGCACCACCTGGACTAGCGGGAGGGTGAACGAGCAGTACTTC. It yields the protein CASSTTWTSGRVNEQYF.

With regard to this clonotype: No conserved phenylalanine or tryptophan is present at the end of the CDR3, so a read error is the likely explanation. This chain uses TRBV5-1 with TRBJ2-3; D might be TRBD1 or TRBD2, each matching 5 bases. CDR1 and CDR2 (germline): SGHRS, YFSETQ. The length of the CDR3 is 17 residues. Trimming left V 0 bases short and J 1 base short, with 15 bases between. The CDR3 region is CASSLVVGMGRTDTQYY. CDR3 sequence (DNA): TGCGCCAGCAGCTTGGTCGTTGGCATGGGACGCACAGATACGCAGTATTAT.

The CDR3 is CASSSPRYNEQFF. DNA for the CDR3: TGTGCCAGCAGTTCCCCCCGATACAATGAGCAGTTCTTC. This chain links TRBV12-3 or TRBV12-4 with TRBJ2-1; D is unclear. The CDR3 covers 13 residues. V shed 4 bases and J shed 4 bases, with 8 bases lying between them.

This clonotype was counted many times. V gene TRBV9 combines with J gene TRBJ2-7; 7 nucleotides line up with TRBD1. This CDR3 comprises 19 residues. Germline V CDR1 and CDR2: SGDLS, YYNGEE. Losses at the gene ends were 0 bases for V and 3 bases for J; bases not matched to a gene: 18. The CDR3 region is CASSVDIYTKTGTVYEQYF. Here the CDR3 DNA reads TGTGCCAGCAGCGTAGACATTTACACAAAGACAGGGACGGTCTACGAGCAGTACTTC.

CDR3: CASSEVGSTDTQYF. DNA for the CDR3: TGCGCCAGCAGTGAGGTCGGCAGCACAGATACGCAGTATTTT. The chain recombines TRBV10-2 with TRBJ2-3; D gene ambiguous. The V and J ends lost 2 bases and 0 bases respectively, with 6 bases between them. The length of the CDR3 is 14 residues. CDR1 is WSHSY, CDR2 SAAADI, per germline.

The rearrangement links TRBV27 to TRBJ2-7; 13 bases align to TRBD2. Looked up from germline, CDR1 is MNHEY and CDR2 is SMNVEV (reference sequence). The V and J ends lost 5 bases and 7 bases, in that order; junction bases with no gene match: 5. This CDR3 has 14 residues. The CDR3 nucleotides read TGTGCCAGCAGTCCCCGACTAGCGGGGGGTGAGCAGTACTTC. Translating gives CASSPRLAGGEQYF.

In regard to this clonotype: At one boundary the junction diverges from the germline segment, which might be a read error. The chain employs TRBV12-3 or TRBV12-4 and TRBJ2-7; TRBD1 aligns across 8 bases. This CDR3 spans 13 amino acids. The CDR3: CAGSTGGFFEQYF. CDR3 DNA sequence: TGTGCCGGCAGTACAGGGGGATTCTTCGAGCAGTACTTC.

The genes are TRBV4-3 and TRBJ2-2; tentative D call: TRBD2 (5 bases). The V gene's germline CDR1 is LGHNA and CDR2 YSLEER. The CDR3 covers 16 residues. Trimming stripped 0 bases from V and 4 bases from J, with 12 bases between. Here the CDR3 reads CASSQDLGEGTGELFF. The CDR3 DNA is TGCGCCAGCAGCCAAGATCTCGGGGAAGGCACCGGGGAGCTGTTTTTT.

The chain carries TRBV18 and TRBJ2-5; 7 nucleotides match TRBD2. After removal of 3 bases from V and 1 base from J, the junction contained 8 bases not matched to a gene. Per the germline V gene, CDR1 is KGHSH and CDR2 is LQKENI. CDR3 length equals 16 residues. The CDR3 here is CASSPLPGGFQETQYF. DNA for the CDR3: TGTGCCAGCTCACCCCTACCGGGAGGATTCCAAGAGACCCAGTACTTC.

J is TRBJ2-3 and V is TRBV28; D unresolved. V was trimmed by 6 bases and J by 10 bases, leaving 11 bases between them. The CDR3 is 11 residues long. Germline V gene data show CDR1 as MDHEN and CDR2 as SYDVKM. CDR3 protein: CASSLGNSQYF. The CDR3 DNA reads as TGTGCCAGCAGCCTCGGAAATTCGCAGTATTTT.

This sequence joins TRBV6-2 or TRBV6-3 and TRBJ1-2, with D hard to call. Germline V gene lookup returns CDR1 MNHEY and CDR2 SVGEGT. The CDR3 contains 13 residues. The V gene lost 6 bases and the J gene lost 4 bases, with 12 bases spanning the gap. In DNA, the CDR3 is TGTGCCAGCAGCCCCGGAGCAGCCTATGGCTACACCTTC. This sequence encodes CASSPGAAYGYTF.

This clonotype appeared many times. The rearrangement uses TRBV12-3 or TRBV12-4 and TRBJ2-5, with D tentatively TRBD2 (6 bases). V was trimmed by 5 bases and J by 5 bases, leaving 12 bases between them. The length of the CDR3 is 13 residues. CDR3 sequence (DNA): TGTGCCAGCAGTAGAAGGCGGGGCGAGACCCAGTACTTC. Encoded protein: CASSRRRGETQYF.

This clonotype appeared a few times. The rearrangement joins TRBV5-1 to TRBJ1-1; D not resolved. CDR1 is SGHRS and CDR2 is YFSETQ in the germline V gene. The length of the CDR3 is 14 residues. Trimming left V 2 bases short and J 0 bases short, with 8 bases between. CDR3 DNA sequence: TGCGCCAGCAGCTTCTCTAGGATGAACACTGAAGCTTTCTTT. As protein: CASSFSRMNTEAFF.

This clonotype was detected a few times. The chain combines TRBV12-3 or TRBV12-4 with TRBJ2-2; the match to TRBD1 covers 10 bases. The CDR3 contains 14 residues. J lost 4 bases, V lost 4 bases, and 0 bases had no gene match. The CDR3 here is CASSWDRGTGELFF. CDR3 nucleotides: TGTGCCAGCAGTTGGGACAGGGGCACCGGGGAGCTGTTTTTT.

The CDR3: CASSAGLAVTGELFF. CDR3 DNA: TGTGCCAGCAGCGCGGGACTAGCGGTAACCGGGGAGCTGTTTTTT. V gene TRBV2 combines with J gene TRBJ2-2; 11 bases agree with TRBD2. With V trimmed by 6 bases and J by 5 bases, 5 bases remained unmatched. This CDR3 has 15 residues. The V gene's germline CDR1 is SNHLY and CDR2 FYNNEI.

This clonotype was seen more than once but under ten times. The gene calls are TRBV10-3 and TRBJ2-1; no clear D. This CDR3 region has 12 residues. Looked up from germline, CDR1 is ENHRY and CDR2 is SYGVKD. Trimming took 8 bases from V and 5 from J, leaving 10 bases between them. The CDR3: CAIGPVDNEQFF. As DNA, the CDR3 is TGTGCCATCGGGCCGGTAGACAATGAGCAGTTCTTC.

The rearrangement joins TRBV5-1 to TRBJ1-1; tentative D call: TRBD1 (5 bases). CDR1 is SGHRS and CDR2 is YFSETQ in the germline V gene. The CDR3 length is 14 residues. V shed 3 bases and J shed 4 bases, with 13 bases lying between them. CDR3: CASSSTQGPTEAFF. For the CDR3, the DNA is TGCGCCAGCAGCTCCACCCAGGGCCCCACTGAAGCTTTCTTT.

V is TRBV5-1 and J is TRBJ2-1; D is tentatively TRBD1 or TRBD2 (5 bases each). The CDR3 consists of 14 residues. CDR1 is SGHRS and CDR2 is YFSETQ in the germline V gene. V dropped 5 bases and J dropped 8 bases, with 17 bases sitting between them. CDR3 in DNA: TGCGCCAGCAGATTTGCTACCAGAGGGGATGAGCAGTTCTTC. It yields the protein CASRFATRGDEQFF.

This clonotype has more than one count but fewer than ten. V is TRBV29-1 and J is TRBJ2-5; 12 positions match TRBD1. CDR3 size: 15 residues. Germline CDR1 is SQVTM and CDR2 is ANQGSEA. Trimming took 5 bases from V and 4 from J; bases not matched to a gene: 8. The CDR3 loop reads CSVSPGQGALETQYF. The CDR3 nucleotides read TGCAGCGTTTCCCCGGGACAGGGGGCTTTAGAGACCCAGTACTTC.

The sample holds a few counts of this clonotype. The V call is TRBV7-2, the J call TRBJ2-2; 10 nucleotides match TRBD2. The CDR3 contains 16 residues. Germline CDR1 SGHTA, CDR2 FQGNSA. V lost 3 bases, J lost 2 bases, and 3 bases stayed unmatched. The CDR3 loop reads CASSLGLAINTGELFF. The CDR3 bases are TGTGCCAGCAGCTTGGGACTAGCGATCAACACCGGGGAGCTGTTTTTT.

This clonotype has more than one count but fewer than ten. The CDR3 DNA sequence: TGTGCCAGCAGCAACCCTAGCGGGAAAGGAGGAACCGGGGAGCTGTTTTTT. This codes for CASSNPSGKGGTGELFF. The chain is built from TRBV12-3 or TRBV12-4 and TRBJ2-2; 9 bases are shared with TRBD2. J was trimmed by 5 bases and V by 6 bases; bases with no gene match: 13. CDR3 length: 17 amino acids.

This clonotype turned up a few times. V gene TRBV7-2 combines with J gene TRBJ2-5; 7 bases are shared with TRBD1. The CDR3 is made up of 16 amino acids. CDR1 is SGHTA and CDR2 is FQGNSA in the germline V gene. The V and J ends lost 7 bases and 5 bases, in that order; junction bases with no gene match: 16. The CDR3 loop reads CASTIGQATLGETQYF. The CDR3 DNA reads as TGTGCCAGCACCATCGGACAGGCAACCCTCGGGGAGACCCAGTACTTC.

The chain couples TRBV21-1 to TRBJ2-1; the DNA was not used to check the table's D call, TRBD2. TRBV21-1 constitutes a pseudogene. CDR3 length equals 13 residues. CDR3 coding DNA: TGTGCCATCCGACTAGCGGGGGAATGTGAGCAGTTCTTC. Its translation is CAIRLAGECEQFF.